The 26 T cell receptor beta chains presented below share a single source sample, sequenced in a study of identical twins. A single record per CDR3 protein comes from TCRdb applying MiXCR to the 5' RACE reads. The table lists a few hundred thousand distinct CDR3 sequences, roughly 13% of them singletons, with 3.5% to 5% in the top ten. This sample also belongs to another study, concerning yellow fever vaccine responses in identical twins.

The sample taken for sequencing was memory (CD45RO+) T cells sorted from blood. Every receptor here comes from a woman in her late teens or twenties in good health.

This clonotype occurred a few times. The genes are TRBV7-9 and TRBJ1-3; D is perhaps TRBD1 (5 bases). The V and J ends lost 7 bases and 5 bases respectively, with 15 bases between them. Germline loops: CDR1 SEHNR, CDR2 FQNEAQ (reference sequence). The CDR3 contains 14 residues. The CDR3 here is CASTPGGARNTIYF. CDR3 bases: TGTGCCAGCACCCCGGGCGGGGCTCGAAACACCATATATTTT.

This clonotype was seen at least ten times. The chain employs TRBV15 and TRBJ2-3, with D perhaps matching TRBD1 (5 bases). Germline V gene lookup returns CDR1 LNHNV and CDR2 YYDKDF (reference sequence). Trimming removed 0 bases at V and 5 bases at J, with 9 bases between. The CDR3 has 14 residues. This CDR3 reads CATSREGRVDTQYF. The CDR3 DNA is TGTGCCACCAGCAGAGAAGGCAGGGTAGATACGCAGTATTTT.

V gene TRBV5-1 combines with J gene TRBJ2-2; D not certain. The V gene lost 5 bases and the J gene lost 3 bases, with 11 bases spanning the gap. CDR1 SGHRS and CDR2 YFSETQ come from the germline V gene. This CDR3 comprises 14 residues. The CDR3 nucleotides read TGCGCCAGCAGTTTTATATCAGACACCGGGGAGCTGTTTTTT. This encodes CASSFISDTGELFF.

The rearrangement links TRBV10-3 to TRBJ2-2; D gene uncertain. The germline CDR1 and CDR2 sequences are ENHRY and SYGVKD. The CDR3 totals 15 residues. The V gene lost 4 bases and the J gene lost 4 bases, with 13 bases spanning the gap. This CDR3 reads CAISGGRSPTGELFF. In nucleotides, the CDR3 is TGTGCCATCAGTGGTGGCAGGTCCCCCACCGGGGAGCTGTTTTTT.

The V call is TRBV20-1, the J call TRBJ1-1; a possible D gene is TRBD1 (5 bases). Trimming stripped 1 base from V and 1 base from J, with 13 bases between. The germline CDR1 and CDR2 sequences are DFQATT and SNEGSKA (reference sequence). The CDR3 loop spans 15 amino acids. The CDR3 DNA follows: TGCAGTGCTAGAGTTCGGACATCCCCGAACACTGAAGCTTTCTTT. This gives the protein CSARVRTSPNTEAFF.

This clonotype came up a few times. This chain links TRBV7-9 with TRBJ2-4, with D perhaps matching TRBD2 (5 bases). There are 13 residues in the CDR3. Germline V gene data show CDR1 as SEHNR and CDR2 as FQNEAQ (reference sequence). The V end was cut by 7 bases, the J end by 9 bases, with 16 bases between. CDR3 sequence (DNA): TGTGCCAGCAAGGAACGGGAAATGGGCATTCAGTACTTC. It is translated as CASKEREMGIQYF.

This clonotype came up a few times. The chain has TRBV12-3 or TRBV12-4 and TRBJ2-3; 11 bases are a match to TRBD1. V shed 2 bases, J shed 3 bases, and the junction held 4 bases outside the gene matches. CDR3 size: 16 residues. CDR3 nucleotides: TGTGCCAGCAGTTTATGGACAGGGGGCGAAACAGATACGCAGTATTTT. This encodes CASSLWTGGETDTQYF.

The CDR3 DNA follows: TGTGCCAGCAGACTCCAATCGGGGGGCTACACCTTC. This encodes CASRLQSGGYTF. The chain uses TRBV6-5 and TRBJ1-2; no reliable D call. Trimming took 6 bases from V and 8 from J, leaving 13 bases between them. CDR1 is MNHEY and CDR2 is SVGAGI in the germline V gene. This CDR3 has 12 residues.

J is TRBJ2-1 and V is TRBV12-3 or TRBV12-4, with D hard to call. This CDR3 comprises 12 residues. With 3 bases removed from V and 10 bases from J, the gap between germline ends came to 10 bases. The CDR3 DNA is TGTGCCAGCAGTTTTCCTGGCCCGGAGCAGTTCTTC. Translation gives CASSFPGPEQFF.

The V and J genes are TRBV7-2 and TRBJ2-7, with TRBD1 matching 9 bases. The junction had 9 bases not matched to a gene; V was cut back by 5 bases and J by 7 bases. The CDR3 length is 14 residues. The germline V gene encodes CDR1 SGHTA and CDR2 FQGNSA. Here the CDR3 reads CASSPWEDRGEQYF. The CDR3 DNA is TGTGCCAGCAGCCCTTGGGAGGACAGGGGTGAGCAGTACTTC. The full variable domain, its missing parts supplied by reference TRBV7-2 and TRBJ2-7, is GAGVSQSPSNKVTEKGKDVELRCDPISGHTALYWYRQSLGQGLEFLIYFQGNSAPDKSGLPSDRFSAERTGGSVSTLTIQRTQQEDSAVYLCASSPWEDRGEQYFGPGTRLTVT.

The chain links TRBV3-1 to TRBJ2-3; 9 bases fit TRBD2. The V and J ends lost 0 bases and 7 bases, in that order; junction bases with no gene match: 5. CDR1 is LGHDT and CDR2 is YNNKEL in the germline V gene (reference sequence). The CDR3 has 15 residues. CDR3 amino acids: CASSQDGLAGNTQYF. DNA for the CDR3: TGTGCCAGCAGCCAAGACGGGCTAGCGGGGAATACGCAGTATTTT.

This chain links TRBV28 with TRBJ2-5; no firm D call. Germline CDR1 and CDR2: MDHEN and SYDVKM. V dropped 6 bases and J dropped 4 bases, with 12 bases sitting between them. The CDR3 sequence is 13 residues long. CDR3 loop: CASRSGPVETQYF. The CDR3, as DNA: TGTGCCAGCAGATCTGGGCCTGTAGAGACCCAGTACTTC.

The rearrangement uses TRBV27 and TRBJ2-5; no clear D. V was clipped by 0 bases and J by 4 bases, with 6 bases between them. The germline V gene has CDR1 MNHEY and CDR2 SMNVEV (reference sequence). The CDR3 length is 13 residues. This chain's CDR3 is CASSLSHGETQYF. DNA of the CDR3: TGTGCCAGCAGTTTATCCCACGGAGAGACCCAGTACTTC.

At least ten counts were recorded for this clonotype. The genes are TRBV7-9 and TRBJ2-7; TRBD2 matches 8 bases. The CDR3 loop spans 14 amino acids. Germline CDR1 reads SEHNR; CDR2 reads FQNEAQ (reference sequence). Germline trimming cut 5 bases from V and 3 bases from J; bases unmatched to any gene: 6. Here the CDR3 DNA reads TGTGCCAGCAGCCCAGCGGGGGCTGGCTACGAGCAGTACTTC. It specifies CASSPAGAGYEQYF.

This clonotype has a count of ten or more. The chain carries TRBV4-3 and TRBJ2-3; tentatively, D is TRBD1 (6 bases). Germline V gene data show CDR1 as LGHNA and CDR2 as YSLEER. Trimming shortened V by 3 bases and J by 6 bases, and 16 bases separated the two germline ends. This CDR3 has 15 amino acids. CDR3 nucleotide sequence: TGCGCCAGCAGCCAGGGACATCCCGCCCCCGATACGCAGTATTTT. Residues: CASSQGHPAPDTQYF.

This clonotype was found a few times. The V and J genes are TRBV6-1 and TRBJ1-2; the D is unclear. The V and J ends lost 7 bases and 0 bases respectively, with 15 bases between them. CDR1 is MNHNS and CDR2 is SASEGT in the germline V gene. The CDR3 covers 15 residues. The CDR3 DNA is TGTGCCAGCAATCTGGGTGGGAATTCTAACTATGGCTACACCTTC. Its protein product is CASNLGGNSNYGYTF.

This clonotype has only a few counts. This rearrangement joins TRBV6-2 or TRBV6-3 to TRBJ2-6; the D is unclear. The CDR3 consists of 15 residues. Germline CDR1 is MNHEY and CDR2 is SVGEGT. The V end lost 2 bases, the J end lost 0 bases, and 5 bases lay between the germline ends. CDR3 in amino acids: CASSYKHSGANVLTF. The CDR3 bases are TGTGCCAGCAGTTACAAACACTCTGGGGCCAACGTCCTGACTTTC.

This clonotype was detected ten times or more. The chain is built from TRBV18 and TRBJ2-7, with D possibly matching TRBD1 (5 bases). The CDR3 loop spans 12 amino acids. Trimming shortened V by 3 bases and J by 5 bases, and 8 bases separated the two germline ends. From germline, CDR1 is KGHSH and CDR2 LQKENI. CDR3 sequence reads: CASSPLGDEQYF. CDR3 DNA sequence: TGTGCCAGCTCACCCTTAGGGGACGAGCAGTACTTC.

This clonotype was counted ten times or more. V gene TRBV7-8 combines with J gene TRBJ2-2, with D possibly matching TRBD2 (6 bases). CDR1 is SGHVS and CDR2 is FQNEAQ in the germline V gene. Between the trimmed V and J ends, which lost 5 bases and 6 bases, there was a span of 16 bases. The CDR3 is 15 amino acids. The CDR3, as DNA: TGTGCCAGCAGCCTAGGGCAGGGAGGAGCCGGGGAGCTGTTTTTT. As protein: CASSLGQGGAGELFF.

This clonotype was observed at least ten times. This chain uses TRBV20-1 with TRBJ2-5, with 12 bases fitting TRBD1. Germline V CDR1 and CDR2: DFQATT, SNEGSKA (reference sequence). This CDR3 contains 14 residues. Trimming removed 4 bases from V and 6 bases from J; junction bases left unmatched: 6. The CDR3 coding sequence is TGCAGTGCTATAGGGACAGGGGGCGCAAAGACCCAGTACTTC. It encodes CSAIGTGGAKTQYF.

A few counts support this clonotype. A read error may account for a junction end that differs from germline. The chain is built from TRBV7-7 and TRBJ2-5; D perhaps matches TRBD1 (6 bases). CDR1 is SSHAT, CDR2 FNYEAQ, per germline (reference sequence). This CDR3 is 13 amino acids long. The CDR3 DNA is TGTGCTAGCAGCACCGGGACAAAAGAGACCCAGTACTTC. This encodes CASSTGTKETQYF.

This clonotype was detected many times. The V and J genes are TRBV25-1 and TRBJ2-2, with 7 bases identical to TRBD1. CDR1 and CDR2 from the germline V gene are MGHDK and SYGVNS. The V gene end was trimmed by 9 bases and the J gene end by 1 base; junction bases not matched to a gene: 2. The CDR3 has 13 amino acids. The CDR3 coding sequence is TGTGCCAGTAGGACAGGGAACACCGGGGAGCTGTTTTTT. This codes for CASRTGNTGELFF.

V is TRBV24-1 and J is TRBJ2-2; tentatively, D is TRBD1 (6 bases). The ends were cut back, 2 bases at V and 1 base at J, with 7 bases in the middle. Looked up from germline, CDR1 is KGHDR and CDR2 is SFDVKD. The CDR3 sequence is 15 residues long. The DNA of the CDR3 is TGTGCCACCAGTGATTGGGACAAGAACACCGGGGAGCTGTTTTTT. It specifies CATSDWDKNTGELFF.

This clonotype was picked up a small number of times. The chain links TRBV20-1 to TRBJ2-7; 9 bases map to TRBD2. Trimming took 3 bases from V and 3 from J; bases not matched to a gene: 9. The CDR3 has 15 residues. Germline CDR1 is DFQATT and CDR2 is SNEGSKA (reference sequence). CDR3 loop: CSAREPSGAYYEQYF. The CDR3 DNA reads TGCAGTGCTAGGGAACCTAGCGGGGCCTACTACGAGCAGTACTTC.

This clonotype was seen only a few times. V gene TRBV28 combines with J gene TRBJ2-7; a weak D match, TRBD2 (8 bases). The CDR3 covers 16 residues. Per germline, CDR1 MDHEN and CDR2 SYDVKM. Trimming stripped 2 bases from V and 1 base from J, with 15 bases between. CDR3: CASSLTGGGVSYEQYF. In nucleotides, the CDR3 is TGTGCCAGCAGTTTAACGGGAGGGGGCGTTTCCTACGAGCAGTACTTC.

This clonotype occurred a few times. The V gene is TRBV5-5, the J gene TRBJ2-1, with D possibly matching TRBD1 (5 bases). Germline V gene sequence: CDR1 SGHKS, CDR2 YYEKEE (reference sequence). The length of the CDR3 is 16 residues. Trimming took 4 bases from V and 0 from J, leaving 14 bases between them. The CDR3 is CASSLGPRSSYNEQFF. CDR3 nucleotides: TGTGCCAGCAGCCTGGGGCCACGGAGCTCCTACAATGAGCAGTTCTTC.